A selection of T cell receptor beta chains follows, all from one sample in a study of blood T cell repertoires in COVID-19. The repertoire was sequenced with immunoSEQ multiplex PCR; TCRdb's copy has only in-frame clones and lacks some. The table shows around 330,000 clones, with more than 90% occurring only once. Sample: PBMCs or T cells enriched from blood (not recorded which). The source of these receptors is a man in his sixties who had recovered from COVID-19. Each CDR3 is given with its conserved first and last residue. The D gene is left open where the match is weak. Clone size is shown for a subset of rows, as once, few, many or a class of expanded clone.

j_gene: TRBJ2-4
abundance: NA
v_gene: TRBV19
d_gene: TRBD1
CDR3aa: CASSMTGENIQYF
CDR3nt: TGTGCCAGTAGTATGACAGGGGAAAACATTCAGTACTTC

j_gene: TRBJ1-5
abundance: NA
v_gene: TRBV27
d_gene: TRBD1
CDR3aa: CASSTQGARNQPQHF
CDR3nt: TGTGCCAGCAGTACCCAGGGGGCACGCAATCAGCCCCAGCATTTT

j_gene: TRBJ2-7
abundance: few
v_gene: TRBV18
d_gene: TRBD2
CDR3aa: CASSPIAGEGYEQYF
CDR3nt: TGTGCCAGCTCACCCATAGCGGGAGAGGGGTACGAGCAGTACTTC

j_gene: TRBJ2-1
abundance: NA
v_gene: TRBV20-1
d_gene: NA
CDR3aa: CSADSYNEQFF
CDR3nt: TGCAGTGCTGATAGCTACAATGAGCAGTTCTTC

j_gene: TRBJ2-7
abundance: NA
v_gene: TRBV6-1
d_gene: TRBD1
CDR3aa: CASSEYTGTGPYEQYF
CDR3nt: TGTGCCAGCAGTGAATACACCGGGACAGGGCCCTACGAGCAGTACTTC

j_gene: TRBJ2-5
abundance: NA
v_gene: TRBV2
d_gene: TRBD1
CDR3aa: CASKVGQGEETQYF
CDR3nt: TGTGCCAGCAAGGTGGGACAGGGGGAGGAGACCCAGTACTTC

j_gene: TRBJ2-3
abundance: NA
v_gene: TRBV7-2
d_gene: TRBD2
CDR3aa: CASSLRLAASTDTQYF
CDR3nt: TGTGCCAGCAGCTTACGACTAGCGGCGAGCACAGATACGCAGTATTTT

j_gene: TRBJ2-1
abundance: NA
v_gene: TRBV6-1
d_gene: NA
CDR3aa: CASSEGAFSYNEQFF
CDR3nt: TGTGCCAGCAGTGAAGGAGCCTTCTCCTACAATGAGCAGTTCTTC

j_gene: TRBJ1-6
abundance: NA
v_gene: TRBV12-5
d_gene: NA
CDR3aa: CASGLVEDPGNRPPLHF
CDR3nt: TGTGCTAGTGGTTTGGTAGAGGACCCGGGGAACCGACCGCCCCTCCACTTT

j_gene: TRBJ2-2
abundance: NA
v_gene: TRBV5-6
d_gene: TRBD2
CDR3aa: CASSLEGLAGSTGELFF
CDR3nt: TGTGCCAGCAGCTTGGAGGGACTAGCGGGGAGCACCGGGGAGCTGTTTTTT

j_gene: TRBJ2-7
abundance: NA
v_gene: TRBV4-3
d_gene: NA
CDR3aa: CASSQEGAGKSSYEQYF
CDR3nt: TGCGCCAGCAGCCAAGAGGGTGCGGGGAAGAGCTCCTACGAGCAGTACTTC

j_gene: TRBJ2-3
abundance: NA
v_gene: TRBV9
d_gene: NA
CDR3aa: CASSSSIADTQYF
CDR3nt: TGTGCCAGCAGCTCGAGTATCGCAGATACGCAGTATTTT

j_gene: TRBJ2-1
abundance: NA
v_gene: TRBV4-2
d_gene: TRBD1
CDR3aa: CASSQGEGAGNEQFF
CDR3nt: TGTGCCAGCAGCCAAGGAGAGGGGGCAGGGAATGAGCAGTTCTTC

j_gene: TRBJ1-5
abundance: once
v_gene: TRBV2
d_gene: NA
CDR3aa: CASSEVPRSNQPQHF
CDR3nt: TGTGCCAGCAGTGAAGTGCCCCGGAGCAATCAGCCCCAGCATTTT

j_gene: TRBJ2-5
abundance: NA
v_gene: TRBV7-8
d_gene: NA
CDR3aa: CASSLQRRGTREETQYF
CDR3nt: TGTGCCAGCAGCTTACAGAGGAGGGGCACGAGGGAGGAGACCCAGTACTTC